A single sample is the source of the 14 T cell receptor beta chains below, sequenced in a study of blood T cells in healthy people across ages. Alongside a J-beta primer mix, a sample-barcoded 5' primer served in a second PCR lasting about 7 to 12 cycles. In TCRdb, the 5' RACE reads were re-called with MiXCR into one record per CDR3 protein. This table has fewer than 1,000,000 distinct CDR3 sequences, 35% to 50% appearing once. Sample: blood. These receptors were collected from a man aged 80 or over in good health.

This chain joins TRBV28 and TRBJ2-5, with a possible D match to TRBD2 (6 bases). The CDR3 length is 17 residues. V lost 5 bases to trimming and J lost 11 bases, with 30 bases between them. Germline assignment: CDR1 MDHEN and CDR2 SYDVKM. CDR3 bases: TGTGCCAGCAGTGGAGGTGGCGGGATTATGGCCTACAATGAGCAGTACTTC. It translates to CASSGGGGIMAYNEQYF. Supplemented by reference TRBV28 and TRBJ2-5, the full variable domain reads DVKVTQSSRYLVKRTGEKVFLECVQDMDHENMFWYRQDPGLGLRLIYFSYDVKMKEKGDIPEGYSVSREKKERFSLILESASTNQTSMYLCASSGGGGIMAYNEQYFGPGTRLLVL.

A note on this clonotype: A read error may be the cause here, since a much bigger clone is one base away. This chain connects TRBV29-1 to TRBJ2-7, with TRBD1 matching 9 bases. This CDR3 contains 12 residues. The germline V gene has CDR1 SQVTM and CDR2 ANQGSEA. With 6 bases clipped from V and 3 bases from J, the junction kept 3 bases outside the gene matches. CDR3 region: CSVRQGDYEQYF. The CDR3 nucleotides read TGCAGCGTGAGACAGGGGGACTACGAGCAGTACTTC.

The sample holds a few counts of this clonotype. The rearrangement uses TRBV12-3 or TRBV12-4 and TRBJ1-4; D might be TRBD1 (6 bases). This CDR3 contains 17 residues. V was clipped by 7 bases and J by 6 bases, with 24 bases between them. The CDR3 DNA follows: TGTGCCAGCACCAAAATCCGGGGGGCCCTGAGTCATGAAAAACTGTTTTTT. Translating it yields CASTKIRGALSHEKLFF.

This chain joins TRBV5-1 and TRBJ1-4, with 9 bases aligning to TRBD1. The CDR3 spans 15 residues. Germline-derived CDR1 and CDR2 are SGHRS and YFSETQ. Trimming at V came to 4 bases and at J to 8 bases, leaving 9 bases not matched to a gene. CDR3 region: CASSVGQGPGEKLFF. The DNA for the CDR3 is TGCGCCAGCAGCGTCGGACAGGGGCCGGGAGAAAAACTGTTTTTT.

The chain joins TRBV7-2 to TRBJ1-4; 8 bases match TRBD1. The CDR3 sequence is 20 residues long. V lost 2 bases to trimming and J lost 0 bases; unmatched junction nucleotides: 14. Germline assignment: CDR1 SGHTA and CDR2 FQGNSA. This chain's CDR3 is CASSLSNRGQVKATNEKLFF. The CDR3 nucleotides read TGTGCCAGCAGCTTATCCAATAGGGGACAGGTGAAAGCAACTAATGAAAAACTGTTTTTT.

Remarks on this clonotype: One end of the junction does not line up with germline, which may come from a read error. Written as DNA, the CDR3 is TGCGCCAGCGGCTTGGAGCGGGGTTCCTACAATGAGCAGTTCTTC. Protein: CASGLERGSYNEQFF. The chain carries TRBV5-1 and TRBJ2-1; 7 bases are a match to TRBD2. Germline CDR1 reads SGHRS; CDR2 reads YFSETQ. The CDR3 runs to 15 residues.

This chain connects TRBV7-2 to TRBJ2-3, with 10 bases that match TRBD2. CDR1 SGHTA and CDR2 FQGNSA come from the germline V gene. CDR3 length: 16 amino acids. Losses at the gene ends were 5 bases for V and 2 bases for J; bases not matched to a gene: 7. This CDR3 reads CASSPSGGFNTDTQYF. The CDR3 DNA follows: TGTGCCAGCAGCCCTAGCGGGGGATTTAACACAGATACGCAGTATTTT. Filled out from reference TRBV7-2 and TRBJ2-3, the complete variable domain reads GAGVSQSPSNKVTEKGKDVELRCDPISGHTALYWYRQSLGQGLEFLIYFQGNSAPDKSGLPSDRFSAERTGGSVSTLTIQRTQQEDSAVYLCASSPSGGFNTDTQYFGPGTRLTVL.

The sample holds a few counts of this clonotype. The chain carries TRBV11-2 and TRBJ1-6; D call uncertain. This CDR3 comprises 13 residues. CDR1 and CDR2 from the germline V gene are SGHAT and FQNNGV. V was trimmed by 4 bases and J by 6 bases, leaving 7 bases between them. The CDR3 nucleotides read TGTGCCAGCAGCTCCGCGGCTAATTCACCCCTCCACTTT. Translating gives CASSSAANSPLHF.

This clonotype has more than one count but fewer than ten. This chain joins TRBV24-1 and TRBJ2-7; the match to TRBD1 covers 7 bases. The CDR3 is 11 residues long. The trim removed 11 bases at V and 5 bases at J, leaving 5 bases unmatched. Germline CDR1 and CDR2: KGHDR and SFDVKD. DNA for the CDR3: TGTGCCAGACGGGACAGCGACGAGCAGTACTTC. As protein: CARRDSDEQYF.

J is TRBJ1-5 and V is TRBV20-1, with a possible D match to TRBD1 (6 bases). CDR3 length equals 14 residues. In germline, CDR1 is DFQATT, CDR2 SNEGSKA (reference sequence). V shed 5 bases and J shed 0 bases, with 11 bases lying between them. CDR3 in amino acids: CSAGGHNSNQPQHF. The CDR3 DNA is TGCAGTGCTGGGGGACACAATAGCAATCAGCCCCAGCATTTT.

For the CDR3, the DNA is TGTGCCAGCCAGGCCCGGGACAAGCAGTATTTT. Translated: CASQARDKQYF. The chain joins TRBV28 to TRBJ2-3, with D tentatively TRBD1 (6 bases). Trimming took off 8 bases at V and 11 bases at J, with 14 bases between the two ends. Germline CDR1 MDHEN, CDR2 SYDVKM. CDR3 size: 11 residues.

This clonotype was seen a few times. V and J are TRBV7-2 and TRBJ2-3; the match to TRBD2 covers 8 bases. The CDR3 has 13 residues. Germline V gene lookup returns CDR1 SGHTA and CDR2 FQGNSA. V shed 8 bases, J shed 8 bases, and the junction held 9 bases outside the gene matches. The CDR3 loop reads CASGGLGFGTQYF. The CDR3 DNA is TGTGCCAGCGGGGGACTAGGGTTCGGTACGCAGTATTTT.

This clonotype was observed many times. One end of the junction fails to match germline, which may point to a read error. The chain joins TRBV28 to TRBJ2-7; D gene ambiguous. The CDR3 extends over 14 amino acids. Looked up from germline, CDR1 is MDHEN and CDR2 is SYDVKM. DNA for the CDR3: TGTGCCAGCAGTTTTCAGACGGACGGGTACGGGCAGTACTTC. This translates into CASSFQTDGYGQYF.

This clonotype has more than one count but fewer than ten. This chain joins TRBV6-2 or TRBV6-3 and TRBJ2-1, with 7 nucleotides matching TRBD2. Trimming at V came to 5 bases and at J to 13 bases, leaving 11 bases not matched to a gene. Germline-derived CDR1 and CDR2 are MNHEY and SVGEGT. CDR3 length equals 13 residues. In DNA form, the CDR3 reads TGTGCCAGCAGTCAAACTAGCGTCTCCGGCCAGTTCTTC. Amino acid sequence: CASSQTSVSGQFF.